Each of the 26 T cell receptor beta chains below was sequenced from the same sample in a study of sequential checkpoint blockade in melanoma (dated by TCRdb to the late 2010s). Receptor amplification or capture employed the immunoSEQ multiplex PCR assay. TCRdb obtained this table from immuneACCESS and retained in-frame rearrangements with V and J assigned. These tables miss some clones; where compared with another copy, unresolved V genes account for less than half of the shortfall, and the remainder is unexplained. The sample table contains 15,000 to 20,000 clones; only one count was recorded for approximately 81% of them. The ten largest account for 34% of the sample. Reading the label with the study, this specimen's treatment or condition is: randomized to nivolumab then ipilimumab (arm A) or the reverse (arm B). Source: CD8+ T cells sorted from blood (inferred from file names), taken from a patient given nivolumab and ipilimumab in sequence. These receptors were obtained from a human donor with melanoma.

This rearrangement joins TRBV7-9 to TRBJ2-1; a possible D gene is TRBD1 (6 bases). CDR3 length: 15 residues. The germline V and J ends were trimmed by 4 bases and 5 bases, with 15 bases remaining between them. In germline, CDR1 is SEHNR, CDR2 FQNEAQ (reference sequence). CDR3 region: CASSSNRDRNNEQFF. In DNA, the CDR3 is TGTGCCAGCAGCTCAAACAGGGATAGAAACAATGAGCAGTTCTTC.

The CDR3 sequence: CASSLVAGGWENIQYF. In DNA, the CDR3 is TGTGCCAGCAGCTTAGTGGCAGGGGGTTGGGAAAACATTCAGTACTTC. The rearrangement joins TRBV7-8 to TRBJ2-4; TRBD1 matches 7 bases. Germline CDR1 reads SGHVS; CDR2 reads FQNEAQ. V shed 1 base and J 5 bases; nucleotides not matched to a gene: 8. This CDR3 contains 16 residues.

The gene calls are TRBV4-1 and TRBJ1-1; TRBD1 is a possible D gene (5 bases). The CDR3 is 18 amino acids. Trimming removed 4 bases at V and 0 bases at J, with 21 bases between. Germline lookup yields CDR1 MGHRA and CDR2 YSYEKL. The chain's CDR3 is CASSPTQTENVMNTEAFF. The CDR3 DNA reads TGCGCCAGCAGCCCCACTCAGACAGAAAACGTAATGAACACTGAAGCTTTCTTT.

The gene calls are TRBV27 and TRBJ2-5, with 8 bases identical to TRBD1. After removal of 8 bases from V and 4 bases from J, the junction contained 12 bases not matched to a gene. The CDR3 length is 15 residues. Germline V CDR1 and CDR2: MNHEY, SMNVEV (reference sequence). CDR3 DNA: TGTGCCAGCCGGTCACACAGGGGGATGAGAGAGACCCAGTACTTC. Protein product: CASRSHRGMRETQYF.

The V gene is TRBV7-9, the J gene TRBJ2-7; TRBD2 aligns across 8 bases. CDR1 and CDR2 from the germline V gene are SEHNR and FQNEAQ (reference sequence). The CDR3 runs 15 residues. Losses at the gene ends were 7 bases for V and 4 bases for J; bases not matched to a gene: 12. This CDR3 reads CASTLPGGGVYEQYF. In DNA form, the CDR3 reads TGTGCCAGCACGCTGCCGGGAGGGGGTGTTTACGAGCAGTACTTC. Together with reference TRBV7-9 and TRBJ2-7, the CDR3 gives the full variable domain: DTGVSQNPRHKITKRGQNVTFRCDPISEHNRLYWYRQTLGQGPEFLTYFQNEAQLEKSRLLSDRFSAERPKGSFSTLEIQRTEQGDSAMYLCASTLPGGGVYEQYFGPGTRLTVT.

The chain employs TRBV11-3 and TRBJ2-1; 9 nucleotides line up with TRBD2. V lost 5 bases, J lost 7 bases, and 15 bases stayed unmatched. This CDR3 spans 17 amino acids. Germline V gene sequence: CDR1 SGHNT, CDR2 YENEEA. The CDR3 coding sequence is TGTGCCAGCAGCCCCGGCTCTGGCGGGAGGGCCTCAAATGAGCAGTTCTTC. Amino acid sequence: CASSPGSGGRASNEQFF.

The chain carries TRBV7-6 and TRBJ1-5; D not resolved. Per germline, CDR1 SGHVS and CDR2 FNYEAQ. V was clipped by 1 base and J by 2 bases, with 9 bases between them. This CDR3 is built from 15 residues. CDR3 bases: TGTGCCAGCAGCTTAGGTCCCCGGGGCAATCAGCCCCAGCATTTT. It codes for CASSLGPRGNQPQHF. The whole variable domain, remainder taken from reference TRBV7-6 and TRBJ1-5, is GAGVSQSPRYKVTKRGQDVALRCDPISGHVSLYWYRQALGQGPEFLTYFNYEAQQDKSGLPNDRFSAERPEGSISTLTIQRTEQRDSAMYRCASSLGPRGNQPQHFGDGTRLSIL.

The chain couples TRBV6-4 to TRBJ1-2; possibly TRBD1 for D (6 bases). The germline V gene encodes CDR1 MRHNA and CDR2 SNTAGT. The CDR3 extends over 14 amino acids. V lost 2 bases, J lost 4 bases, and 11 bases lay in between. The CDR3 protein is CASSDGGGGYGYTF. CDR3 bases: TGTGCCAGCAGTGACGGGGGGGGCGGCTATGGCTACACCTTC.

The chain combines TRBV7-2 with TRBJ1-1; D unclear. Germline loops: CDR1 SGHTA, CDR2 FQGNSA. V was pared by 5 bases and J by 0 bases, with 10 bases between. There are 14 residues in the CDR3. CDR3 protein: CASSTGPMNTEAFF. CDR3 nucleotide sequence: TGTGCCAGCAGCACGGGTCCGATGAACACTGAAGCTTTCTTT.

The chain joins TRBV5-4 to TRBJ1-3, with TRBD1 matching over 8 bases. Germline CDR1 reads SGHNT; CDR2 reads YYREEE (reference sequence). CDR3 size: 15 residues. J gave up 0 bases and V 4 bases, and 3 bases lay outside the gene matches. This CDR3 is CASSAGTGSGNTIYF. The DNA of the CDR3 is TGTGCCAGCAGCGCCGGGACAGGCTCTGGAAACACCATATATTTT. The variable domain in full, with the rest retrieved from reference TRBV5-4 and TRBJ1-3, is ETGVTQSPTHLIKTRGQQVTLRCSSQSGHNTVSWYQQALGQGPQFIFQYYREEENGRGNFPPRFSGLQFPNYSSELNVNALELDDSALYLCASSAGTGSGNTIYFGEGSWLTVV.

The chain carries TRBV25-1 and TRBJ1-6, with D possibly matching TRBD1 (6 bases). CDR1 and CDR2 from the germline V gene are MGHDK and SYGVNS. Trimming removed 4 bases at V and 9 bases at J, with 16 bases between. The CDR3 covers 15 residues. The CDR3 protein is CASSGPGEGSSPLHF. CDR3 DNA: TGTGCCAGCAGTGGCCCAGGGGAAGGTAGTTCACCCCTCCACTTT.

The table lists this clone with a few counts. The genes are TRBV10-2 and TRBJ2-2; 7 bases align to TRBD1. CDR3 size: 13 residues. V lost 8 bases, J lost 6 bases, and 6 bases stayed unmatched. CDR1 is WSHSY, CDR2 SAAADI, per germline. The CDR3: CASAGTEAGELFF. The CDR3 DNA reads TGCGCCAGCGCTGGGACAGAGGCCGGGGAGCTGTTTTTT.

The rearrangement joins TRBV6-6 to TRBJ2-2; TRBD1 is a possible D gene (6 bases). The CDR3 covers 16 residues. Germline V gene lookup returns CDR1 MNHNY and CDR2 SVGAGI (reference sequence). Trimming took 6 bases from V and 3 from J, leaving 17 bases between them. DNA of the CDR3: TGTGCCAGCAGAGACGACAGGTTTCTTTACACCGGGGAGCTGTTTTTT. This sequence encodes CASRDDRFLYTGELFF.

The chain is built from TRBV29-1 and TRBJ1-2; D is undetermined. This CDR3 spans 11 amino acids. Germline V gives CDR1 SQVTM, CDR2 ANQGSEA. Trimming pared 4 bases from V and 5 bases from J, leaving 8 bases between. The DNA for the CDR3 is TGCAGCGTTGTTTCCATTTATGGCTACACCTTC. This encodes CSVVSIYGYTF. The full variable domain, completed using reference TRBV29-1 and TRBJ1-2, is SAVISQKPSRDICQRGTSLTIQCQVDSQVTMMFWYRQQPGQSLTLIATANQGSEATYESGFVIDKFPISRPNLTFSTLTVSNMSPEDSSIYLCSVVSIYGYTFGSGTRLTVV.

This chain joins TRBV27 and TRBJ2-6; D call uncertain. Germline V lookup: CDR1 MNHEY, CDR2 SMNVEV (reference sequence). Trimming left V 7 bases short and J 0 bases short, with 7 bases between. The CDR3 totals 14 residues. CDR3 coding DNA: TGTGCCAGCACCCTGTACTCTGGGGCCAACGTCCTGACTTTC. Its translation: CASTLYSGANVLTF.

In DNA, the CDR3 is TGCGCCAGCAGGGGGACAGGACCCTACAATGAGCAGTTCTTC. It yields the protein CASRGTGPYNEQFF. The chain carries TRBV10-2 and TRBJ2-1, with 8 bases that match TRBD1. The trim removed 6 bases at V and 2 bases at J, leaving 3 bases unmatched. CDR1 and CDR2 from the germline V gene are WSHSY and SAAADI. This CDR3 has 14 residues.

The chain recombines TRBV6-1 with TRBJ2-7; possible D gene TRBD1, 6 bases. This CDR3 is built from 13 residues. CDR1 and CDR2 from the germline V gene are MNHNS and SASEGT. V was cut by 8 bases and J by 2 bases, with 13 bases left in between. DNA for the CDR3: TGTGCCAGCTACCCAGGGGCCCCCTACGAGCAGTACTTC. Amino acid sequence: CASYPGAPYEQYF.

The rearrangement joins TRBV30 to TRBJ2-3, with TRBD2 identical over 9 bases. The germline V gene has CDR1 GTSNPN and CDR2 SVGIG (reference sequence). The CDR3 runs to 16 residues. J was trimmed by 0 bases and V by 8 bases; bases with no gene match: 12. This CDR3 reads CAAPIAGEPSTDTQYF. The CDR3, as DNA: TGTGCCGCCCCTATAGCGGGGGAACCTAGCACAGATACGCAGTATTTT.

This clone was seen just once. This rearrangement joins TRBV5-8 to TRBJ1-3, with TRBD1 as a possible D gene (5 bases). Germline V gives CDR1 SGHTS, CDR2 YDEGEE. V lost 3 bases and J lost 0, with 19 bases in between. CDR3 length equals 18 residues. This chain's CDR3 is CASSSISTGSLSGNTIYF. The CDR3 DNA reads TGTGCCAGCAGCTCCATTTCAACAGGATCCCTCTCTGGAAACACCATATATTTT.

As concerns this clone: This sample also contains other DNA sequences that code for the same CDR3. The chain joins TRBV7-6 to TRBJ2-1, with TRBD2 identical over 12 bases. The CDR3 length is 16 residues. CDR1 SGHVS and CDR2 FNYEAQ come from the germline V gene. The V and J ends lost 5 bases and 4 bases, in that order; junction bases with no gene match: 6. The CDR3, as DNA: TGTGCCAGCAGCCTCAGGACTAGCGGGGATTACAATGAGCAGTTCTTC. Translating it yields CASSLRTSGDYNEQFF.

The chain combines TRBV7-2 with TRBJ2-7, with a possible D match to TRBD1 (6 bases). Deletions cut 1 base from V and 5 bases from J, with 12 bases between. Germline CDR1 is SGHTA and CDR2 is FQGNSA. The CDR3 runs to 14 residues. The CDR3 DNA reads TGTGCCAGCAGCTTAGGGTCGACAGGAAACGAGCAGTACTTC. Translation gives CASSLGSTGNEQYF.

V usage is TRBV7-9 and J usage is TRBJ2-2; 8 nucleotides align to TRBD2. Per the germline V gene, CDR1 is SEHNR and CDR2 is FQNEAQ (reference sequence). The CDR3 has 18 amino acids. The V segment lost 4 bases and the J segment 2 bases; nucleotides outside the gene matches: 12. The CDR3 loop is CASSSPTSGSLNTGELFF. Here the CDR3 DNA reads TGTGCCAGCAGCTCCCCGACCAGCGGGAGTTTAAACACCGGGGAGCTGTTTTTT.

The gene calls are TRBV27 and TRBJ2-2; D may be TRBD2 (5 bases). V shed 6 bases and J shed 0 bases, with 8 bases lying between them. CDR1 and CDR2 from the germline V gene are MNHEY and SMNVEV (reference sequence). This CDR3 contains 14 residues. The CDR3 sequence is CASSDYSNTGELFF. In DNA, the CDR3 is TGTGCCAGCAGCGACTATTCGAACACCGGGGAGCTGTTTTTT.

In DNA, the CDR3 is TGTGCTTTAACCGCGGTAACCGGGGAGCTGTTTTTT. Translating it yields CALTAVTGELFF. This sequence joins TRBV19 and TRBJ2-2; unclear D gene. The CDR3 totals 12 residues. CDR1 and CDR2 (germline): LNHDA, SQIVND (reference sequence).

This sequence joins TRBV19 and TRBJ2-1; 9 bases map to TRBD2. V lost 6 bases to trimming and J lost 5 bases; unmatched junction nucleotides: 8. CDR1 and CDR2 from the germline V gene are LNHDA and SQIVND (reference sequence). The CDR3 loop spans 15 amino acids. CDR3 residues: CASSVWTSDNNEQFF. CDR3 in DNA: TGTGCCAGTAGCGTTTGGACTAGCGATAACAATGAGCAGTTCTTC. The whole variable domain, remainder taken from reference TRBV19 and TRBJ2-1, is DGGITQSPKYLFRKEGQNVTLSCEQNLNHDAMYWYRQDPGQGLRLIYYSQIVNDFQKGDIAEGYSVSREKKESFPLTVTSAQKNPTAFYLCASSVWTSDNNEQFFGPGTRLTVL.

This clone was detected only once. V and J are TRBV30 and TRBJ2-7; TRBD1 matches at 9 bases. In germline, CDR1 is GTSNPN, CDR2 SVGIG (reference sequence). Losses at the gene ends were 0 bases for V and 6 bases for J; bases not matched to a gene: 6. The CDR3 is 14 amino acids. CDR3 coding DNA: TGTGCCTGGAGTGTTGGGACAGGGTCGTTCGAGCAGTACTTC. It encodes CAWSVGTGSFEQYF.